This T cell receptor (beta chain) was sequenced for a study of blood T cell repertoires in COVID-19 (dated by TCRdb to 2018 to 2020). Regarding the complete study: Collaborator samples came from the United States, Italy and Spain and covered acute and convalescent phases of COVID-19. Where available, HLA class I and class II types were taken from metadata supplied by the sample provider and were not determined by assay-based typing. The repertoires were released in a freely available public database meant as a resource for research on the immune response to SARS-CoV-2. The material from the prospective study consisted of cDNA or gDNA derived from T cells, B-cell-depleted T cells, or PBMCs. Nearly every sample came with metadata listing a de-identified subject ID, COVID-19 status, age in years and sex. Deeply sampled blood TCRbeta repertoires from subjects exposed to, actively infected with, or recovered from COVID-19 were included in the dataset. The samples were drawn from the first 160 participants of the ongoing ImmuneRACE study and from some 1,300 subjects provided by 6 global collaborators. What the research found in general, with its limitations: Clinical and demographic metadata were provided uncurated, with the amount varying by source and participant.

TCRbeta CDR3 regions were amplified from genomic DNA using the immunoSEQ Assay, a bias-controlled multiplex PCR. As for the authors' bioinformatics: The number of nucleated cells in each sample was estimated from the amplification of reference gene primers within the assay. Sequence reads were collapsed and filtered to measure the absolute abundance of every unique TCRbeta CDR3 rearrangement. For each sample, productive Simpson clonality was calculated as the square root of Simpson's diversity index across productive rearrangements. TCRdb retrieved this table from immuneACCESS and kept in-frame rearrangements only. Not all clones are present; in checked studies, unresolved V genes account for under half, and no reason is known for the remainder. The V and J calls and the clone size are those of that table, but D and trimming were determined from the DNA. The sample data list 100,000 or so clones, and over 75% of these were observed just once. The ten largest clones represent less than 7.5% of the sample.

As regards this clone: The specificity of this receptor is unknown. The sample holds no much larger clone one base away, and base qualities are not on file.

Whole blood was collected in K2EDTA tubes by collaborating institutions according to the institutions' own protocols. For TCRbeta analysis, collaborator samples were shipped as frozen whole blood, as isolated PBMCs, or as DNA extracted from either sample type. This sequence originates from a woman aged 55-69 years with acute or convalescent COVID-19. The specimen sequenced was peripheral blood.

Read as DNA, the sequence is TGTGCCAGCAGCCAAGAGGGGGACTTCTTCACCGGGGAGCTGTTTTTT. It is translated as CASSQEGDFFTGELFF. The chain links TRBV4-2 with TRBJ2-2; the best D guess is TRBD2, with 6 bases matching. In the germline V gene, CDR1 corresponds to LGHNA and CDR2 to YNFKEQ. The cysteine opens and the phenylalanine closes a CDR3 of 16 amino acids. The sequence is cut down to CDR3 DNA, 48 bases in frame from base 1. V is clipped by 0 bases and J by 4 bases, and the sequence between their germline boundaries is 12 bases long.